This TCR beta chain comes out of a study of shared clonotypes between healthy human individuals. Clones were read by immunoSEQ multiplex PCR, and TCRdb kept only the in-frame ones, dropping some. In the table there are about 560,000 clones, around 78% of which are singletons. Donors were healthy HIV-negative adults without recent acute infections or vaccinations. Caucasian adults living in Nashville, Tennessee, provided all samples. Germline V gene sequence: CDR1 LNHDA, CDR2 SQIVND (reference sequence). V was shortened by 0 bases and J by 5 bases, with 4 bases between the two germline ends. There are 13 residues in the CDR3.

Material: PBMCs. This sequence joins TRBV19 and TRBJ1-4; no reliable D call. The TCR sequence derives from a middle-aged woman in good health. Some clones in this sample may be carry-over from other donors' samples. Written as DNA, the CDR3 is TGTGCCAGTAGTATAGACCGGAATGAAAAACTGTTTTTT. This sequence encodes CASSIDRNEKLFF.